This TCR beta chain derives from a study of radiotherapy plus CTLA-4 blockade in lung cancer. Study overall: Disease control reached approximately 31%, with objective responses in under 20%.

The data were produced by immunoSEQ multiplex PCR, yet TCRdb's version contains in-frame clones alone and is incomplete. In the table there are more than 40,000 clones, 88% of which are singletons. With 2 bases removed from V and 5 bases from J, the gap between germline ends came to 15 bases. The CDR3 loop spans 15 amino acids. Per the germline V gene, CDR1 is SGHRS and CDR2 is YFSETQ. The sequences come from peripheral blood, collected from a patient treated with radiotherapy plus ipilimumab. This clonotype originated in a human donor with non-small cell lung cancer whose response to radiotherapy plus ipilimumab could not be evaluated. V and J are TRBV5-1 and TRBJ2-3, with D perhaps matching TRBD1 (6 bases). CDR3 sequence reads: CASSFLVGAGDTQYF. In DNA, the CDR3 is TGCGCCAGCAGCTTCCTTGTGGGGGCCGGAGATACGCAGTATTTT.